Below, 15 T cell receptor beta chains from the same sample are listed, as sequenced in a study of blood T cell repertoires in COVID-19. Clones were sequenced by immunoSEQ multiplex PCR, and TCRdb holds only the in-frame ones, with some missing. Found here are a few hundred thousand clones, 85% to 90% of them singletons; the top ten hold around 2.3%. The sequenced sample consisted of peripheral blood. The receptors originated from a woman in her sixties or seventies with COVID-19, enrolled during active disease.

This chain connects TRBV9 to TRBJ1-2; 8 bases line up with TRBD1. Trimming at V came to 2 bases and at J to 4 bases, leaving 10 bases not matched to a gene. The CDR3 is 16 residues long. CDR1 and CDR2 from the germline V gene are SGDLS and YYNGEE. For the CDR3, the DNA is TGTGCCAGCAGCGTGGACAGGGCAGGTTTCGGCTATGGCTACACCTTC. Its translation: CASSVDRAGFGYGYTF.

The V call is TRBV6-2 or TRBV6-3, the J call TRBJ1-1, with no clear D. Germline values: CDR1 MNHEY, CDR2 SVGEGT. This CDR3 region has 14 residues. Trimming cost V 5 bases and J 0 bases, with 10 bases left between them. Written as DNA, the CDR3 is TGTGCCAGCAGTGTCAGGATGGTGAACACTGAAGCTTTCTTT. Amino acid sequence: CASSVRMVNTEAFF.

J is TRBJ2-7 and V is TRBV6-6, with 8 bases that match TRBD2. This CDR3 has 14 amino acids. Losses at the gene ends were 5 bases for V and 5 bases for J; bases not matched to a gene: 8. The germline gives CDR1 MNHNY, CDR2 SVGAGI (reference sequence). The CDR3 DNA reads as TGTGCCAGCAGTCCCCTGACTAGCGCGCACGAGCAGTACTTC. Its protein product is CASSPLTSAHEQYF.

V and J are TRBV7-3 and TRBJ2-2; 7 nucleotides line up with TRBD1. V was pared by 2 bases and J by 2 bases, with 5 bases of the junction left unmatched. CDR1 SGHTA and CDR2 FQGTGA come from the germline V gene. CDR3 length: 16 residues. In DNA, the CDR3 is TGTGCCAGCAGCTTATATCGGGACAGAAACACCGGGGAGCTGTTTTTT. It encodes CASSLYRDRNTGELFF.

This chain connects TRBV6-5 to TRBJ1-2; no clear D. The germline V and J ends were trimmed by 2 bases and 8 bases, with 15 bases remaining between them. The CDR3 is made up of 14 amino acids. Germline V gives CDR1 MNHEY, CDR2 SVGAGI. The CDR3 spells CASSYARGSVGYTF. The CDR3 region has the DNA TGTGCCAGCAGTTACGCGCGGGGAAGCGTAGGCTACACCTTC.

This clone was seen just once. The chain joins TRBV5-1 to TRBJ2-5; tentative D call: TRBD1 (6 bases). V lost 2 bases and J 5 bases, leaving 16 bases between the germline ends. This CDR3 is built from 15 residues. CDR1 and CDR2 from the germline V gene are SGHRS and YFSETQ. CDR3 sequence reads: CASSFSGTRRETQYF. The CDR3 coding sequence is TGCGCCAGCAGCTTTTCCGGGACAAGAAGGGAGACCCAGTACTTC.

The rearrangement links TRBV24-1 to TRBJ2-2; 7 bases are a match to TRBD1. The CDR3 has 16 residues. Losses at the gene ends were 4 bases for V and 1 base for J; bases not matched to a gene: 5. The germline V gene encodes CDR1 KGHDR and CDR2 SFDVKD. CDR3 loop: CATSDPRTGNTGELFF. CDR3 nucleotides: TGTGCCACCAGTGACCCTAGGACAGGGAACACCGGGGAGCTGTTTTTT.

This chain links TRBV6-5 with TRBJ1-1; a possible D gene is TRBD1 (6 bases). The CDR3 runs 13 residues. CDR1 and CDR2 from the germline V gene are MNHEY and SVGAGI. Between the trimmed V and J ends, which lost 7 bases and 5 bases, there was a span of 14 bases. This CDR3 is CASTQTGRTEAFF. Here the CDR3 DNA reads TGTGCCAGCACCCAGACAGGCAGGACTGAAGCTTTCTTT.

This clone was observed a handful of times. This chain links TRBV7-2 with TRBJ2-7; 8 bases align to TRBD2. Looked up from germline, CDR1 is SGHTA and CDR2 is FQGNSA. This CDR3 spans 17 amino acids. Trimming cost V 2 bases and J 3 bases; bases outside gene matches: 12. Here the CDR3 DNA reads TGTGCCAGCAGCTTACAGGTCGGGGGGGCCTCCTACTACGAGCAGTACTTC. It yields the protein CASSLQVGGASYYEQYF.

V gene TRBV11-1 combines with J gene TRBJ2-5, with 12 bases fitting TRBD2. CDR1 and CDR2 (germline): SGHAT, FQDESV (reference sequence). Losses at the gene ends were 5 bases for V and 5 bases for J; bases not matched to a gene: 9. The CDR3 has 16 residues. CDR3 region: CASSEWTSGVRETQYF. CDR3 in DNA: TGTGCCAGCAGCGAGTGGACTAGCGGGGTTCGGGAGACCCAGTACTTC.

The V and J genes are TRBV7-2 and TRBJ2-1, with D possibly matching TRBD1 (5 bases). The V end was cut by 5 bases, the J end by 1 base, with 12 bases between. The CDR3 covers 15 residues. Germline V gene lookup returns CDR1 SGHTA and CDR2 FQGNSA. For the CDR3, the DNA is TGTGCCAGCAGCGCAGGGTTCGGGTCCTACAATGAGCAGTTCTTC. Translated: CASSAGFGSYNEQFF.

This clone was counted between two and nine times. V gene TRBV6-1 combines with J gene TRBJ1-2, with D hard to call. CDR1 MNHNS and CDR2 SASEGT come from the germline V gene. This CDR3 is built from 15 residues. V lost 1 base to trimming and J lost 1 base, with 10 bases between them. The CDR3 protein is CASSEVGGDNYGYTF. CDR3 nucleotide sequence: TGTGCCAGCAGTGAAGTTGGTGGAGATAACTATGGCTACACCTTC.

Worth noting for this clone: The same CDR3 arises from other DNA sequences in this sample as well. CDR3 in amino acids: CASSETGLNTGELFF. As DNA, the CDR3 is TGTGCCAGCAGTGAAACAGGGCTGAACACCGGGGAGCTGTTTTTT. The V gene is TRBV2, the J gene TRBJ2-2; TRBD1 might be the D (6 bases). CDR1 is SNHLY, CDR2 FYNNEI, per germline. The CDR3 spans 15 residues. V was shortened by 2 bases and J by 1 base, with 8 bases between the two germline ends. The full variable domain, completed using reference TRBV2 and TRBJ2-2, is EPEVTQTPSHQVTQMGQEVILRCVPISNHLYFYWYRQILGQKVEFLVSFYNNEISEKSEIFDDQFSVERPDGSNFTLKIRSTKLEDSAMYFCASSETGLNTGELFFGEGSRLTVL.

The gene calls are TRBV4-3 and TRBJ2-1; D is possibly TRBD1 (6 bases). V dropped 0 bases and J dropped 6 bases, with 12 bases sitting between them. Germline CDR1 and CDR2: LGHNA and YSLEER. The CDR3 is 15 residues long. The CDR3 bases are TGCGCCAGCAGCCAAGATTCAGGACAGCCCAATGAGCAGTTCTTC. It specifies CASSQDSGQPNEQFF.

The chain recombines TRBV6-6 with TRBJ2-3; D might be TRBD2 (6 bases). Trimming pared 5 bases from V and 6 bases from J, leaving 15 bases between. The CDR3 is 14 residues long. Per germline, CDR1 MNHNY and CDR2 SVGAGI (reference sequence). The CDR3 reads CASSHEGGRDTQYF. The CDR3 bases are TGTGCCAGCAGTCACGAGGGAGGACGGGATACGCAGTATTTT.